This T cell receptor (beta chain) was profiled in a study of T cell repertoires in ileal Crohn's disease. The germline CDR1 and CDR2 sequences are MGHRA and YSYEKL. Trimming cost V 0 bases and J 3 bases, with 12 bases left between them. The CDR3 has 15 residues. By share, this clone ranks as large (0.1 to 1%). Its antigen is not identified. General study points: The median delay to postoperative endoscopy was around 7.1 months. High-frequency clones were more common in sorted CD8 than CD4 cells.

Profiling relied on immunoSEQ multiplex PCR, and the TCRdb table lists in-frame clones only, not all of them. This sample has some 16,000 clones, with approximately 72% found just once. As to time point: neoterminal ileum biopsy at postoperative endoscopy, about 6 months after surgery. This clonotype originated in an adult with Crohn's disease. Material for sequencing was ileal tissue. This chain connects TRBV4-1 to TRBJ2-7; D might be TRBD2 (5 bases). This CDR3 reads CASSQETGLNYEQYF. For the CDR3, the DNA is TGCGCCAGCAGCCAAGAGACCGGACTGAACTACGAGCAGTACTTC.